What follows are 8 T cell receptor beta chains derived from one specimen sequenced in a study of blood T cells in healthy people across ages. Combining a sample-barcoded 5' primer with a J-beta primer mix, a second PCR ran for roughly 6 to 12 cycles. TCRdb re-analysed the 5' RACE reads in MiXCR, keeping a single row per CDR3 protein. The profile shows more than 700,000 distinct CDR3 sequences, approximately 53% of them singletons. The sequenced material came from blood. All receptors derive from an elderly man in good health.

This clonotype has more than one count but fewer than ten. This chain joins TRBV7-2 and TRBJ2-4; tentatively, D is TRBD1 or TRBD2 (5 bases each). The CDR3 is 14 residues long. Trimming took 2 bases from V and 6 from J, leaving 11 bases between them. Germline V CDR1 and CDR2: SGHTA, FQGNSA. The CDR3 bases are TGTGCCAGCAGCTTACAGGCTGGGGGAAACATTCAGTACTTC. This sequence encodes CASSLQAGGNIQYF.

The V call is TRBV6-5, the J call TRBJ2-5, with 13 bases lining up with TRBD2. The V and J ends lost 4 bases and 11 bases, in that order; junction bases with no gene match: 4. The CDR3 loop spans 13 amino acids. Germline V CDR1 and CDR2: MNHEY, SVGAGI. CDR3 sequence (DNA): TGTGCCAGCAGTTGCGGACTAGCGGGAGCGCAGTACTTC. As protein: CASSCGLAGAQYF.

The chain is built from TRBV2 and TRBJ2-5, with a tentative D call TRBD1 (6 bases). The CDR3 has 13 residues. The germline V gene has CDR1 SNHLY and CDR2 FYNNEI. The germline V and J ends were trimmed by 5 bases and 4 bases, with 11 bases remaining between them. CDR3 amino acids: CASSNQGRETQYF. CDR3 DNA: TGTGCCAGCAGTAATCAGGGGCGAGAGACCCAGTACTTC.

The chain recombines TRBV24-1 with TRBJ1-2; D may be TRBD1 (5 bases). V shed 9 bases and J shed 8 bases, with 12 bases lying between them. Germline CDR1 and CDR2: KGHDR and SFDVKD. The CDR3 spans 11 residues. For the CDR3, the DNA is TGTGCCACCGGGGGTAGAGGAGGCTACACCTTC. It specifies CATGGRGGYTF.

The CDR3 nucleotides are TGCAGCGGCCAGGGAGCCTACAATGAGCAGTTCTTC. Encoded protein: CSGQGAYNEQFF. V and J are TRBV29-1 and TRBJ2-1; either TRBD1 or TRBD2 may supply D (5 bases each). The CDR3 has 12 amino acids. CDR1 and CDR2 from the germline V gene are SQVTM and ANQGSEA. Trimming took off 7 bases at V and 2 bases at J, with 9 bases between the two ends.

This chain links TRBV15 with TRBJ1-4, with a possible D match to TRBD1 (6 bases). The V gene lost 1 base and the J gene lost 6 bases, with 15 bases spanning the gap. The CDR3 is 16 amino acids. Germline values: CDR1 LNHNV, CDR2 YYDKDF (reference sequence). The CDR3 nucleotides read TGTGCCACCAGCAGAGGCGGCAGGGGAGGAGATGAAAAACTGTTTTTT. It translates to CATSRGGRGGDEKLFF.

Only a few counts were recorded for this clonotype. The genes are TRBV9 and TRBJ2-5; 7 bases map to TRBD2. Per germline, CDR1 SGDLS and CDR2 YYNGEE. CDR3 size: 16 residues. Germline trimming cut 0 bases from V and 5 bases from J; bases unmatched to any gene: 10. In DNA, the CDR3 is TGTGCCAGCAGCGTAGCTGGAGCGGGATTAGGGGAGACCCAGTACTTC. This encodes CASSVAGAGLGETQYF.

The genes are TRBV4-1 and TRBJ2-1; D tentatively fits TRBD1 or TRBD2 (5 bases each). Germline CDR1 is MGHRA and CDR2 is YSYEKL. The CDR3 is 14 residues long. V was clipped by 1 base and J by 6 bases, with 10 bases between them. CDR3 DNA sequence: TGCGCCAGCAGCCAAGCCGGGACGCTCAATGAGCAGTTCTTC. This gives the protein CASSQAGTLNEQFF.